The entry that follows covers one T cell receptor (beta chain) sequence. CDR3 size: 18 residues. Trimming cost V 6 bases and J 2 bases, with 24 bases left between them. CDR1 is MNHEY, CDR2 SMNVEV, per germline (reference sequence). The data are from a study of blood T cell repertoires in COVID-19. Study-wide context: Some COVID-19 samples were acute and others convalescent; all came from the United States, Italy and Spain. The analysed material was cDNA or gDNA that came from T cells, B-cell-depleted T cells, or PBMCs.

Source study methods: Estimation of nucleated cell counts relied on the amplification of reference gene primers. The data were produced by immunoSEQ multiplex PCR, yet TCRdb's version contains in-frame clones alone and is incomplete. V, J and clone size were drawn from that table, and D and trimming were deduced from the DNA. The sample carries under 200,000 clones, 87% recorded once. The V gene is TRBV27, the J gene TRBJ2-3; D may be TRBD2 (6 bases). The source is a man aged 18 to 29 with active or convalescent COVID-19. The specimen was peripheral blood. CDR3 in amino acids: CASSRLRPQRAATDTQYF. The CDR3 coding sequence is TGTGCCAGCAGCCGATTGAGGCCGCAGCGGGCCGCCACAGATACGCAGTATTTT.